A selection of T cell receptor beta chains follows, all from one sample in a study of long-term antiretroviral therapy in people with HIV. The table came from immunoSEQ multiplex PCR; TCRdb's copy has only in-frame clones and leaves some out. The profile covers approximately 24,000 clones, with roughly 94% appearing a single time and less than 2.5% taken by the ten largest. Specimen: unsorted PBMCs, collected about 4.9 years after starting antiretroviral therapy. The receptors stem from a woman in her forties or fifties with HIV. Both conserved end residues are part of each CDR3. Fields, in order: J gene, D gene, clone size, V gene, CDR3 protein, CDR3 DNA. The D gene is left open where the match is weak. Clone size appears in some rows only: once, few, many, or a class for an expanded clone.

J: TRBJ1-1
D: NA
size: once
V: TRBV10-3
CDR3: CAITRGGYNTEAFF
DNA: TGTGCCATCACGAGGGGGGGCTACAACACTGAAGCTTTCTTT

J: TRBJ1-2
D: NA
size: once
V: TRBV5-6
CDR3: CASSLSQGWGGYTF
DNA: TGTGCCAGCAGCTTGAGCCAGGGGTGGGGGGGCTACACCTTC

J: TRBJ1-3
D: TRBD1
size: NA
V: TRBV4-1
CDR3: CASSQTDRGQGNTIYF
DNA: TGCGCCAGCAGCCAGACCGACAGGGGCCAAGGAAACACCATATATTTT

J: TRBJ1-4
D: NA
size: NA
V: TRBV10-3
CDR3: CAISAFFPTNEKLFF
DNA: TGTGCCATCAGTGCTTTCTTTCCAACTAATGAAAAACTGTTTTTT

J: TRBJ1-3
D: NA
size: NA
V: TRBV7-6
CDR3: CASSSIQESSGNTIYF
DNA: TGTGCCAGCAGCTCTATTCAGGAGAGCTCTGGAAACACCATATATTTT

J: TRBJ2-7
D: NA
size: NA
V: TRBV7-9
CDR3: CASSQGPREQYF
DNA: TGTGCCAGCAGCCAGGGACCCCGCGAGCAGTACTTC

J: TRBJ1-2
D: NA
size: NA
V: TRBV19
CDR3: CASSVRDGYTF
DNA: TGTGCCAGTAGTGTGAGGGATGGCTACACCTTC

J: TRBJ2-7
D: NA
size: NA
V: TRBV7-2
CDR3: CASSMESSVARRGQYF
DNA: TGTGCCAGCAGCATGGAGTCTAGCGTCGCGAGGCGGGGGCAGTACTTC

J: TRBJ1-5
D: TRBD1
size: NA
V: TRBV19
CDR3: CASTEGGQSSNQPQHF
DNA: TGTGCCAGTACCGAAGGGGGACAGAGTAGCAATCAGCCCCAGCATTTT

J: TRBJ1-3
D: NA
size: NA
V: TRBV27
CDR3: CASRGSGNTIYF
DNA: TGTGCCAGCAGGGGGTCTGGAAACACCATATATTTT

J: TRBJ1-5
D: TRBD1
size: NA
V: TRBV19
CDR3: CASSIDRTGFNQPQHF
DNA: TGTGCCAGTAGTATAGATAGGACAGGGTTCAATCAGCCCCAGCATTTT

J: TRBJ2-1
D: NA
size: NA
V: TRBV7-2
CDR3: CASSFGINEQFF
DNA: TGTGCCAGCAGCTTCGGTATCAATGAGCAGTTCTTC

J: TRBJ2-5
D: TRBD2
size: NA
V: TRBV5-4
CDR3: CASSLVAGFQETQYF
DNA: TGTGCCAGCAGCTTGGTAGCGGGCTTCCAAGAGACCCAGTACTTC

J: TRBJ2-2
D: TRBD1
size: NA
V: TRBV10-3
CDR3: CATSGQMNTGELFF
DNA: TGTGCCACATCGGGACAGATGAACACCGGGGAGCTGTTTTTT

J: TRBJ2-2
D: TRBD2
size: NA
V: TRBV5-1
CDR3: CASRGSAGANTGELFF
DNA: TGCGCCAGCAGGGGGTCGGCGGGAGCGAACACCGGGGAGCTGTTTTTT

J: TRBJ2-3
D: NA
size: NA
V: TRBV28
CDR3: CASSFGVRGTDTQYF
DNA: TGTGCCAGCAGTTTCGGTGTACGAGGGACAGATACGCAGTATTTT

J: TRBJ2-1
D: TRBD1
size: NA
V: TRBV4-3
CDR3: CASSPLTGDYNEQFF
DNA: TGCGCCAGCAGCCCGTTGACAGGGGACTACAATGAGCAGTTCTTC

J: TRBJ1-4
D: NA
size: NA
V: TRBV29-1
CDR3: CSVGGYEEKLFF
DNA: TGCAGCGTTGGGGGGTATGAAGAAAAACTGTTTTTT

J: TRBJ1-1
D: NA
size: NA
V: TRBV5-1
CDR3: CASSLALGNTEAFF
DNA: TGCGCCAGCAGCTTGGCTTTAGGGAACACTGAAGCTTTCTTT

J: TRBJ1-5
D: NA
size: NA
V: TRBV28
CDR3: CASSLSVIGNQPQHF
DNA: TGTGCCAGCAGTTTATCGGTGATAGGCAATCAGCCCCAGCATTTT

J: TRBJ1-3
D: TRBD1
size: NA
V: TRBV6-1
CDR3: CASSVSDRVDTIYF
DNA: TGTGCCAGCAGTGTATCGGACAGGGTGGACACCATATATTTT

J: TRBJ1-1
D: NA
size: NA
V: TRBV7-2
CDR3: CASSLDPTTEAFF
DNA: TGTGCCAGCAGCTTAGACCCGACCACTGAAGCTTTCTTT

J: TRBJ2-7
D: NA
size: NA
V: TRBV19
CDR3: CASSTLGGSAADEQYF
DNA: TGTGCCAGTAGTACCCTAGGGGGATCGGCAGCGGACGAGCAGTACTTC

J: TRBJ2-7
D: TRBD2
size: NA
V: TRBV7-8
CDR3: CASSLHHTSGIYEQYF
DNA: TGTGCCAGCAGCCTACACCACACTAGCGGGATTTACGAGCAGTACTTC

J: TRBJ1-4
D: NA
size: few
V: TRBV19
CDR3: CASSMRMNRARNEKLFF
DNA: TGTGCCAGTAGTATGCGAATGAACAGGGCCCGGAACGAAAAACTGTTTTTT

J: TRBJ2-5
D: NA
size: NA
V: TRBV30
CDR3: CAWSLNRRETQYF
DNA: TGTGCCTGGAGTTTGAACAGGCGGGAGACCCAGTACTTC

J: TRBJ1-3
D: NA
size: NA
V: TRBV7-6
CDR3: CASSAPGDFSGNTIYF
DNA: TGTGCCAGCAGCGCGCCAGGAGACTTCTCTGGAAACACCATATATTTT

J: TRBJ2-3
D: TRBD2
size: NA
V: TRBV4-1
CDR3: CASSRAGLAGWADTQYF
DNA: TGCGCCAGCAGCCGAGCGGGACTAGCGGGTTGGGCAGATACGCAGTATTTT

J: TRBJ2-2
D: NA
size: NA
V: TRBV7-2
CDR3: CASSLGPKTGELFF
DNA: TGTGCCAGCAGCTTGGGACCGAAGACCGGGGAGCTGTTTTTT

J: TRBJ1-5
D: TRBD1
size: NA
V: TRBV28
CDR3: CASRRQGESNQPQHF
DNA: TGTGCCAGCAGAAGACAGGGAGAGAGCAATCAGCCCCAGCATTTT

J: TRBJ2-7
D: TRBD2
size: NA
V: TRBV28
CDR3: CASRTRGGAYEQYF
DNA: TGTGCCAGCAGGACCCGGGGGGGTGCCTACGAGCAGTACTTC